The 27 T cell receptor beta chains given below trace back to one sample, sequenced in a study of blood T cell repertoires in COVID-19. Using immunoSEQ multiplex PCR, the repertoire was profiled, and TCRdb retains in-frame clones only, with some absent. The sample contains about 260,000 clones, about nine tenths of which appear only once. Material for sequencing was peripheral blood. The receptors shown here come from a woman aged 40-49 years who had recovered from COVID-19.

The CDR3 reads CASSPVGGSYEQYF. CDR3 nucleotide sequence: TGTGCCAGCAGCCCCGTAGGAGGCTCCTACGAGCAGTACTTC. The rearrangement links TRBV6-5 to TRBJ2-7, with D possibly matching TRBD2 (5 bases). The CDR3 contains 14 residues. The germline V gene has CDR1 MNHEY and CDR2 SVGAGI. V lost 6 bases and J lost 0, with 12 bases in between.

The chain carries TRBV5-1 and TRBJ2-7; D might be TRBD1 (6 bases). V was clipped by 4 bases and J by 10 bases, with 18 bases between them. CDR3 length: 13 residues. Looked up from germline, CDR1 is SGHRS and CDR2 is YFSETQ. CDR3 coding DNA: TGCGCCAGCAGCCGGGACACTCTAACCGACCAGTACTTC. It specifies CASSRDTLTDQYF.

This clone was seen a few times. This sequence joins TRBV7-9 and TRBJ1-1; D perhaps matches TRBD1 (5 bases). Trimming removed 5 bases from V and 5 bases from J, with 12 bases in between. The germline V gene has CDR1 SEHNR and CDR2 FQNEAQ (reference sequence). This CDR3 is built from 13 residues. CDR3 sequence reads: CASSNYQGTEAFF. The CDR3 DNA reads as TGTGCCAGCAGCAATTATCAGGGAACTGAAGCTTTCTTT.

The V gene is TRBV5-1, the J gene TRBJ1-2; D is perhaps TRBD1 (6 bases). Germline CDR1 and CDR2: SGHRS and YFSETQ. V lost 0 bases and J lost 4, with 10 bases in between. The CDR3 has 14 residues. The DNA of the CDR3 is TGCGCCAGCAGCTTGGGTGACAGGTCCTATGGCTACACCTTC. Translated: CASSLGDRSYGYTF. The complete variable domain, with remaining parts taken from reference TRBV5-1 and TRBJ1-2, reads KAGVTQTPRYLIKTRGQQVTLSCSPISGHRSVSWYQQTPGQGLQFLFEYFSETQRNKGNFPGRFSGRQFSNSRSEMNVSTLELGDSALYLCASSLGDRSYGYTFGSGTRLTVV.

The chain is built from TRBV7-8 and TRBJ2-5; 9 bases align to TRBD2. From germline, CDR1 is SGHVS and CDR2 FQNEAQ. CDR3 length: 16 amino acids. The V and J ends lost 4 bases and 2 bases, in that order; junction bases with no gene match: 8. CDR3 bases: TGTGCCAGCAGCTCAACCGGGACTAGCTGGCAAGAGACCCAGTACTTC. Residues: CASSSTGTSWQETQYF.

This sequence joins TRBV5-8 and TRBJ2-7; 9 bases agree with TRBD1. CDR1 SGHTS and CDR2 YDEGEE come from the germline V gene. The CDR3 loop spans 14 amino acids. The J segment lost 4 bases and the V segment lost 3 bases, leaving 5 bases of the junction unmatched. This chain's CDR3 is CASSWYRGRYEQYF. The CDR3 DNA follows: TGTGCCAGCAGCTGGTACAGGGGGCGGTACGAGCAGTACTTC.

This rearrangement joins TRBV19 to TRBJ1-4, with D uncertain. In germline, CDR1 is LNHDA, CDR2 SQIVND (reference sequence). CDR3 length: 14 amino acids. Deletions cut 2 bases from V and 5 bases from J, with 9 bases between. The CDR3 nucleotides read TGTGCCAGTAGTATACCTGGGCTCAATGAAAAACTGTTTTTT. As protein: CASSIPGLNEKLFF.

This clone occurred a few times. The same CDR3 also results from other DNA sequences found in this sample. The chain links TRBV19 to TRBJ2-7; 10 bases are shared with TRBD1. There are 15 residues in the CDR3. Germline CDR1 is LNHDA and CDR2 is SQIVND (reference sequence). V shed 3 bases and J 0 bases; nucleotides not matched to a gene: 2. The CDR3 DNA sequence: TGTGCCAGTAGTATCCGGACAGGGGGCTCCTACGAGCAGTACTTC. Its translation is CASSIRTGGSYEQYF.

This chain uses TRBV12-3 or TRBV12-4 with TRBJ2-3, with 8 positions matching TRBD2. V lost 3 bases, J lost 10 bases, and 3 bases stayed unmatched. The CDR3 is 12 amino acids. CDR3 in amino acids: CASSFGLAAQYF. In DNA form, the CDR3 reads TGTGCCAGCAGTTTTGGACTAGCCGCGCAGTATTTT.

This clone has more than one count but fewer than ten. V gene TRBV4-1 combines with J gene TRBJ1-4; 10 bases are a match to TRBD1. J lost 7 bases, V lost 4 bases, and 3 bases had no gene match. There are 14 residues in the CDR3. Germline V gene data show CDR1 as MGHRA and CDR2 as YSYEKL. In DNA, the CDR3 is TGCGCCAGCAGCCTCCGGGACAGGGGTGAAAAACTGTTTTTT. Protein product: CASSLRDRGEKLFF.

The chain combines TRBV7-3 with TRBJ2-7; D is perhaps TRBD2 (7 bases). CDR1 and CDR2 from the germline V gene are SGHTA and FQGTGA. This CDR3 region has 15 residues. Trimming took 5 bases from V and 1 from J, leaving 15 bases between them. The CDR3 nucleotides read TGTGCCAGCAGCCTAAGGGCGGGGGCTTCCTACGAGCAGTACTTC. Its translation: CASSLRAGASYEQYF. Supplemented by reference TRBV7-3 and TRBJ2-7, the full variable domain reads GAGVSQTPSNKVTEKGKYVELRCDPISGHTALYWYRQSLGQGPEFLIYFQGTGAADDSGLPNDRFFAVRPEGSVSTLKIQRTERGDSAVYLCASSLRAGASYEQYFGPGTRLTVT.

The J gene is TRBJ1-1, the V gene TRBV18, with 9 bases that match TRBD1. Germline V gene sequence: CDR1 KGHSH, CDR2 LQKENI. This CDR3 contains 14 residues. Germline trimming cut 3 bases from V and 6 bases from J; bases unmatched to any gene: 5. The CDR3 DNA follows: TGTGCCAGCTCACCGCGGGACAGGGCAGCTGAAGCTTTCTTT. It codes for CASSPRDRAAEAFF.

The chain uses TRBV6-5 and TRBJ2-5; D may be TRBD2 (6 bases). Trimming removed 6 bases from V and 0 bases from J, with 8 bases in between. This CDR3 has 13 amino acids. CDR1 is MNHEY, CDR2 SVGAGI, per germline. The CDR3 nucleotides are TGTGCCAGCAGGTCGGGGGACCAAGAGACCCAGTACTTC. Protein: CASRSGDQETQYF.

The chain combines TRBV15 with TRBJ2-2; possibly TRBD1 for D (5 bases). The CDR3 loop spans 15 amino acids. The germline gives CDR1 LNHNV, CDR2 YYDKDF (reference sequence). V lost 0 bases and J 6 bases, leaving 11 bases between the germline ends. CDR3 amino acids: CATSRDGQGPGELFF. The DNA for the CDR3 is TGTGCCACCAGCAGAGATGGTCAGGGCCCCGGGGAGCTGTTTTTT.

The chain combines TRBV7-2 with TRBJ1-2, with 7 nucleotides matching TRBD1. Germline values: CDR1 SGHTA, CDR2 FQGNSA. Losses at the gene ends were 5 bases for V and 6 bases for J; bases not matched to a gene: 12. This CDR3 is built from 15 residues. CDR3 DNA: TGTGCCAGCAGCGAGAAATACAGGGGCTTCCATGGCTACACCTTC. Translation gives CASSEKYRGFHGYTF.

This rearrangement joins TRBV6-1 to TRBJ1-4; no clear D. In germline, CDR1 is MNHNS, CDR2 SASEGT. The CDR3 has 14 amino acids. V lost 2 bases, J lost 3 bases, and 7 bases lay in between. The CDR3 DNA reads as TGTGCCAGCAGTGAAATCCGTTCTAATGAAAAACTGTTTTTT. Protein: CASSEIRSNEKLFF.

The rearrangement joins TRBV9 to TRBJ2-1, with 8 bases identical to TRBD2. This CDR3 is 15 amino acids long. Germline V lookup: CDR1 SGDLS, CDR2 YYNGEE. With V trimmed by 3 bases and J by 8 bases, 10 bases remained unmatched. The CDR3 nucleotides read TGTGCCAGCAGCGCCACCGGGACTAGTTCTGATGAGCAGTTCTTC. This sequence encodes CASSATGTSSDEQFF.

This rearrangement joins TRBV3-1 (or the pseudogene TRBV3-2) to TRBJ2-6; a possible D gene is TRBD1 (5 bases). Trimming took off 4 bases at V and 4 bases at J, with 17 bases between the two ends. Germline lookup yields CDR1 LGHDT and CDR2 YNNKEL (reference sequence). The CDR3 sequence is 17 residues long. CDR3 amino acids: CASSPPQGTAGANVLTF. DNA for the CDR3: TGTGCCAGCAGCCCCCCTCAGGGAACGGCGGGGGCCAACGTCCTGACTTTC.

The chain recombines TRBV7-9 with TRBJ1-1; 7 bases line up with TRBD1. Germline V gene data show CDR1 as SEHNR and CDR2 as FQNEAQ (reference sequence). V gave up 5 bases and J gave up 11 bases; unmatched junction bases: 11. This CDR3 has 13 amino acids. The CDR3 reads CASSTDRAAGAFF. In nucleotides, the CDR3 is TGTGCCAGCAGCACAGACAGGGCCGCAGGGGCTTTCTTT. Full variable domain (outside the CDR3, taken from reference TRBV7-9 and TRBJ1-1): DTGVSQNPRHKITKRGQNVTFRCDPISEHNRLYWYRQTLGQGPEFLTYFQNEAQLEKSRLLSDRFSAERPKGSFSTLEIQRTEQGDSAMYLCASSTDRAAGAFFGQGTRLTVV.

This clone turned up a few times. V usage is TRBV19 and J usage is TRBJ1-3; tentatively, D is TRBD1 (5 bases). CDR3 size: 16 residues. Germline V gene lookup returns CDR1 LNHDA and CDR2 SQIVND (reference sequence). V was clipped by 6 bases and J by 0 bases, with 15 bases between them. The CDR3 here is CASSGGGISSGNTIYF. The CDR3 DNA follows: TGTGCCAGTAGCGGGGGAGGGATCAGCTCTGGAAACACCATATATTTT.

The rearrangement uses TRBV15 and TRBJ2-3; a weak D match, TRBD1 (6 bases). This CDR3 contains 20 residues. Trimming removed 0 bases at V and 1 base at J, with 23 bases between. The V gene's germline CDR1 is LNHNV and CDR2 YYDKDF (reference sequence). As DNA, the CDR3 is TGTGCCACCAGCAGAGATGGGGTGAGCGCAGGGGTCGGGGGCACAGATACGCAGTATTTT. This gives the protein CATSRDGVSAGVGGTDTQYF.

This chain uses TRBV6-5 with TRBJ2-7, with TRBD1 matching 8 bases. CDR1 and CDR2 from the germline V gene are MNHEY and SVGAGI. J was trimmed by 7 bases and V by 6 bases; bases with no gene match: 8. The CDR3 length is 13 residues. The chain's CDR3 is CASRPNQGAEQYF. CDR3 coding DNA: TGTGCCAGCAGACCGAACCAGGGGGCAGAGCAGTACTTC.

This clone was found once. The V gene is TRBV6-4, the J gene TRBJ1-1; D is possibly TRBD1 (6 bases). From germline, CDR1 is MRHNA and CDR2 SNTAGT. V gave up 4 bases and J gave up 3 bases, with 15 bases separating them. The length of the CDR3 is 15 residues. In DNA, the CDR3 is TGTGCCAGCAGTGCCTTTGGGAGGGGGGACACTGAAGCTTTCTTT. Translation: CASSAFGRGDTEAFF.

The gene calls are TRBV27 and TRBJ2-3; the match to TRBD2 covers 11 bases. Germline CDR1 MNHEY, CDR2 SMNVEV (reference sequence). The CDR3 has 15 amino acids. Unmatched junction bases numbered 5, after V lost 3 bases and J lost 6 bases. CDR3 DNA sequence: TGTGCCAGCAGTTTTAGCGGGGGGGCCTCGGATACGCAGTATTTT. Residues: CASSFSGGASDTQYF.

This clone has only one observation. V is TRBV7-9 and J is TRBJ1-1; maybe TRBD1 (5 bases). Germline V gives CDR1 SEHNR, CDR2 FQNEAQ (reference sequence). The CDR3 loop spans 13 amino acids. V was trimmed by 6 bases and J by 1 base, leaving 9 bases between them. The CDR3 region is CASRLRENTEAFF. The CDR3 coding sequence is TGTGCCAGCAGACTCAGGGAGAACACTGAAGCTTTCTTT.

The chain carries TRBV18 and TRBJ1-1, with a possible D match to TRBD1 (6 bases). V was cut by 4 bases and J by 7 bases, with 19 bases left in between. Germline assignment: CDR1 KGHSH and CDR2 LQKENI. This CDR3 spans 15 amino acids. The CDR3 reads CASSQQGILLGEAFF. The CDR3 nucleotides are TGTGCCAGCTCACAACAGGGTATTTTATTAGGTGAAGCTTTCTTT.

The rearrangement links TRBV11-2 to TRBJ1-1; TRBD1 might be the D (5 bases). The CDR3 totals 14 residues. Germline CDR1 is SGHAT and CDR2 is FQNNGV. The V and J ends lost 1 base and 4 bases respectively, with 10 bases between them. CDR3: CASSLVQEGTEAFF. DNA for the CDR3: TGTGCCAGCAGCTTAGTACAGGAGGGCACTGAAGCTTTCTTT.